A single sample is the source of the 18 T cell receptor beta chains below, sequenced in a study of shared clonotypes between healthy human individuals. As defined, naive CD8 cells were CD45RO-negative and positively selected for CCR7, with terminally differentiated effector memory CD45RA+ cells excluded. Using immunoSEQ multiplex PCR, the repertoire was profiled, and TCRdb retains in-frame clones only, with some absent. Of about 1.9 million clones listed, about 93% are singletons. Sequencing was performed on naive CD8+ T cells from PBMCs. The receptors here all came from a man between 18 and 29 years old in good health. Some clones in this sample may be carry-over from other donors' samples.

Regarding this clone: At the DNA level, this CDR3 is encoded by other sequences in the same sample as well. The chain carries TRBV7-9 and TRBJ1-1; 8 nucleotides agree with TRBD1. The CDR3 is made up of 15 amino acids. J gave up 1 base and V 5 bases, and 6 bases lay outside the gene matches. Germline values: CDR1 SEHNR, CDR2 FQNEAQ (reference sequence). The CDR3 DNA is TGTGCCAGCAGCCCGATGACAGGGGCGAACACTGAAGCTTTCTTT. Its protein product is CASSPMTGANTEAFF. Drawing the rest from reference TRBV7-9 and TRBJ1-1, the complete variable domain is DTGVSQNPRHKITKRGQNVTFRCDPISEHNRLYWYRQTLGQGPEFLTYFQNEAQLEKSRLLSDRFSAERPKGSFSTLEIQRTEQGDSAMYLCASSPMTGANTEAFFGQGTRLTVV.

The chain couples TRBV7-2 to TRBJ2-2; D remains unclear. Germline V gene sequence: CDR1 SGHTA, CDR2 FQGNSA. CDR3 length: 15 residues. The ends were cut back, 5 bases at V and 2 bases at J, with 12 bases in the middle. Here the CDR3 reads CASSILLSNTGELFF. Written as DNA, the CDR3 is TGTGCCAGCAGCATTCTGCTCTCTAACACCGGGGAGCTGTTTTTT.

The J gene is TRBJ1-1, the V gene TRBV5-1, with 8 bases identical to TRBD1. This CDR3 is 17 amino acids long. Germline loops: CDR1 SGHRS, CDR2 YFSETQ. The V gene end was trimmed by 0 bases and the J gene end by 6 bases; junction bases not matched to a gene: 13. CDR3: CASSLAVVPVTGAEAFF. The CDR3 DNA sequence: TGCGCCAGCAGCTTGGCCGTAGTACCAGTGACAGGGGCTGAAGCTTTCTTT.

The chain has TRBV7-2 and TRBJ1-5; the D is unclear. This CDR3 has 15 residues. The V gene's germline CDR1 is SGHTA and CDR2 FQGNSA. Trimming stripped 5 bases from V and 0 bases from J, with 11 bases between. The chain's CDR3 is CASSLSTYSNQPQHF. In nucleotides, the CDR3 is TGTGCCAGCAGCCTTAGCACTTATAGCAATCAGCCCCAGCATTTT.

The chain has TRBV28 and TRBJ2-3; the D gene is possibly TRBD1 (6 bases). Germline loops: CDR1 MDHEN, CDR2 SYDVKM. The CDR3 spans 17 residues. Trimming took 4 bases from V and 5 from J, leaving 22 bases between them. CDR3 residues: CASSSSKAAQGGDTQYF. DNA for the CDR3: TGTGCCAGCAGTTCCTCGAAGGCGGCGCAAGGGGGAGATACGCAGTATTTT.

The rearrangement links TRBV7-8 to TRBJ2-3, with 15 bases fitting TRBD2. This CDR3 region has 19 residues. The J segment lost 2 bases and the V segment lost 4 bases, leaving 10 bases of the junction unmatched. Germline V gene data show CDR1 as SGHVS and CDR2 as FQNEAQ. DNA of the CDR3: TGTGCCAGCAGCTCCCTACCGGGACTAGCGGGAGGCCACACAGATACGCAGTATTTT. Its protein is CASSSLPGLAGGHTDTQYF.

The chain combines TRBV6-6 with TRBJ2-1; 7 positions match TRBD2. The CDR3 has 16 residues. V dropped 4 bases and J dropped 4; count of bases not matched to a gene: 10. The germline gives CDR1 MNHNY, CDR2 SVGAGI (reference sequence). The CDR3 protein is CASSLVGLAEYNEQFF. The CDR3 coding sequence is TGTGCCAGCAGTTTAGTCGGTCTAGCGGAGTACAATGAGCAGTTCTTC.

With regard to this clone: Distinct nucleotide sequences in the sample also encode this CDR3. The chain links TRBV9 to TRBJ1-2; TRBD1 aligns across 8 bases. Germline V gene data show CDR1 as SGDLS and CDR2 as YYNGEE. V was clipped by 4 bases and J by 2 bases; unmatched bases: 4. The CDR3 spans 14 residues. CDR3 nucleotide sequence: TGTGCCAGCAGCACCCGACAGGGGAACTATGGCTACACCTTC. Residues: CASSTRQGNYGYTF.

The chain combines TRBV28 with TRBJ2-1; D possibly corresponds to TRBD1 (6 bases). The germline gives CDR1 MDHEN, CDR2 SYDVKM. This CDR3 contains 15 residues. V was trimmed by 4 bases and J by 3 bases, leaving 13 bases between them. CDR3 protein: CASSYRTVIYNEQFF. CDR3 coding DNA: TGTGCCAGCAGTTACAGGACAGTTATCTACAATGAGCAGTTCTTC.

The CDR3 protein is CASSSDRGLAGNEQYF. CDR3 sequence (DNA): TGCGCCAGCAGCTCGGATAGGGGACTAGCGGGTAATGAGCAGTACTTC. The genes are TRBV5-1 and TRBJ2-7; 12 nucleotides line up with TRBD2. V lost 3 bases, J lost 7 bases, and 11 bases stayed unmatched. There are 16 residues in the CDR3. Germline CDR1 SGHRS, CDR2 YFSETQ. Drawing the rest from reference TRBV5-1 and TRBJ2-7, the complete variable domain is KAGVTQTPRYLIKTRGQQVTLSCSPISGHRSVSWYQQTPGQGLQFLFEYFSETQRNKGNFPGRFSGRQFSNSRSEMNVSTLELGDSALYLCASSSDRGLAGNEQYFGPGTRLTVT.

V is TRBV6-6 and J is TRBJ2-5, with D possibly called TRBD1 or TRBD2 (5 bases each). V gave up 5 bases and J gave up 3 bases, with 19 bases separating them. Germline V CDR1 and CDR2: MNHNY, SVGAGI (reference sequence). This CDR3 contains 16 residues. CDR3 sequence reads: CASSPNLPGQEETQYF. CDR3 in DNA: TGTGCCAGCAGTCCGAACCTCCCGGGGCAAGAAGAGACCCAGTACTTC.

This chain links TRBV27 with TRBJ2-7, with D tentatively TRBD1 or TRBD2 (5 bases each). V gave up 3 bases and J gave up 4 bases, with 19 bases separating them. Germline lookup yields CDR1 MNHEY and CDR2 SMNVEV (reference sequence). This CDR3 has 16 residues. Written as DNA, the CDR3 is TGTGCCAGCAGTTTTACGGGCGAGGGACCAGTTTACGAGCAGTACTTC. It specifies CASSFTGEGPVYEQYF.

The rearrangement links TRBV7-3 to TRBJ2-1; TRBD1 matches at 8 bases. V dropped 3 bases and J dropped 6; count of bases not matched to a gene: 4. Germline V CDR1 and CDR2: SGHTA, FQGTGA. The CDR3 totals 14 residues. The CDR3 DNA sequence: TGTGCCAGCAGCTTCGGACAGGGACGCAATGAGCAGTTCTTC. Protein: CASSFGQGRNEQFF.

This clone occurred once. CDR3 nucleotides: TGTGCCAGCAGTTTATTCCTACAGGGGGCAAGGGGTTATGGCTACACCTTC. Protein sequence: CASSLFLQGARGYGYTF. The chain carries TRBV28 and TRBJ1-2; TRBD1 aligns across 9 bases. This CDR3 contains 17 residues. The germline V gene has CDR1 MDHEN and CDR2 SYDVKM. V trimming: 1 base; J trimming: 5 bases; junction bases outside the gene matches: 11.

The V and J genes are TRBV7-9 and TRBJ2-1; 9 bases match TRBD2. Germline V CDR1 and CDR2: SEHNR, FQNEAQ (reference sequence). This CDR3 has 14 amino acids. The trim removed 10 bases at V and 6 bases at J, leaving 10 bases unmatched. In DNA form, the CDR3 reads TGTGCCACTGGGGGAGGTAGCGGGAGCAATGAGCAGTTCTTC. It encodes CATGGGSGSNEQFF. The variable domain in full, completed from reference TRBV7-9 and TRBJ2-1, reads DTGVSQNPRHKITKRGQNVTFRCDPISEHNRLYWYRQTLGQGPEFLTYFQNEAQLEKSRLLSDRFSAERPKGSFSTLEIQRTEQGDSAMYLCATGGGSGSNEQFFGPGTRLTVL.

Worth noting for this clone: The same CDR3 arises from other DNA sequences in this sample as well. The rearrangement links TRBV10-3 to TRBJ2-7; D is unresolved. In germline, CDR1 is ENHRY, CDR2 SYGVKD. Trimming took 0 bases from V and 4 from J, leaving 10 bases between them. This CDR3 region has 14 residues. This CDR3 is CAISESPGGYEQYF. The CDR3 DNA follows: TGTGCCATCAGTGAGTCCCCCGGCGGATACGAGCAGTACTTC.

The chain uses TRBV27 and TRBJ1-1, with D possibly matching TRBD1 (5 bases). Per the germline V gene, CDR1 is MNHEY and CDR2 is SMNVEV (reference sequence). CDR3 length: 15 residues. V lost 3 bases to trimming and J lost 0 bases, with 11 bases between them. The DNA of the CDR3 is TGTGCCAGCAGTTTGCTAGACAGCATGAACACTGAAGCTTTCTTT. Amino acid sequence: CASSLLDSMNTEAFF.

V is TRBV10-2 and J is TRBJ2-1, with 7 positions matching TRBD2. J was trimmed by 9 bases and V by 7 bases; bases with no gene match: 15. Germline loops: CDR1 WSHSY, CDR2 SAAADI. This CDR3 contains 15 residues. The CDR3 loop reads CASIQRERDSTEQFF. The DNA for the CDR3 is TGCGCCAGCATCCAGAGGGAGCGGGACTCCACTGAGCAGTTCTTC.